These T cell receptor beta chains were read from a single sample in a study of T-cell memory formation after mild COVID-19. One entry per CDR3 protein results from TCRdb running MiXCR on the 5' RACE reads. Among over 300,000 distinct CDR3 sequences listed, more than 20% were seen once. Sequenced: PBMCs or a T cell subset sorted from them (not recorded which). The receptors derive from a man aged 18 to 29 who had mild COVID-19 (a few samples of this study predate the infection). Cell type and time point are not known. CDR3s leave out the opening cysteine and the closing phenylalanine or tryptophan.

V: TRBV2; J: TRBJ1-5; CDR3: ASSPRDLAPQH
V: TRBV7-9; J: TRBJ2-1; CDR3: ASSLAGLDEQF
V: TRBV4-1; J: TRBJ1-3; CDR3: ASSQDYEGLPTIY
V: TRBV11-2; J: TRBJ2-6; CDR3: ASSLGPRRYSGANVLT
V: TRBV3-1; J: TRBJ1-5; CDR3: ASSPSTILLSGDQPQH
V: TRBV20-1; J: TRBJ2-7; CDR3: SARDLLGYYEQY
V: TRBV12-3/TRBV12-4; J: TRBJ2-5; CDR3: ASSPSTSLETQY
V: TRBV6-2/TRBV6-3; J: TRBJ2-7; CDR3: ASSSAGTSGSYEQY
V: TRBV7-9; J: TRBJ2-3; CDR3: ASSETGGPSTQY
V: TRBV4-3; J: TRBJ2-1; CDR3: ASSQARDRENEQF
V: TRBV4-3; J: TRBJ1-2; CDR3: ASSQQTGGKGYT
V: TRBV10-3; J: TRBJ2-1; CDR3: AISGLEYNEQF
V: TRBV12-3/TRBV12-4; J: TRBJ1-5; CDR3: ASATAGGNQPQH
V: TRBV7-3; J: TRBJ2-7; CDR3: ASSPLIPRLVHEQY
V: TRBV6-2/TRBV6-3; J: TRBJ1-4; CDR3: ASIEGGTNEKLF
V: TRBV20-1; J: TRBJ1-5; CDR3: SARKQINQPQH
V: TRBV7-9; J: TRBJ2-1; CDR3: ASSAEQVREQF
V: TRBV5-5; J: TRBJ2-3; CDR3: ASSPLRTDTQY
V: TRBV7-2; J: TRBJ2-2; CDR3: ASSPDRRDGELF
V: TRBV7-9; J: TRBJ2-2; CDR3: ASSLEGSGELF
V: TRBV15; J: TRBJ2-7; CDR3: ATSRDRPFYEQY
V: TRBV28; J: TRBJ1-2; CDR3: ASSSNRVFNYGYT
V: TRBV20-1; J: TRBJ2-5; CDR3: SDEEGETQY
V: TRBV7-8; J: TRBJ2-1; CDR3: ASRTRQGLGNEQF
V: TRBV12-3/TRBV12-4; J: TRBJ2-1; CDR3: ASSAPGPFYNEQF
V: TRBV7-2; J: TRBJ1-3; CDR3: ASSLVGQPGNTIY
V: TRBV9; J: TRBJ2-1; CDR3: ASSPTDGTFEQF
V: TRBV4-1; J: TRBJ1-2; CDR3: ASSQLGRTRIWNYGYT
V: TRBV6-6; J: TRBJ2-5; CDR3: ASSTTRAGGQETQY
V: TRBV2; J: TRBJ2-5; CDR3: ASRSLLTETQY
V: TRBV20-1; J: TRBJ1-4; CDR3: SVYRAANEKLF
V: TRBV29-1; J: TRBJ2-1; CDR3: SVEEQGVNEQF
V: TRBV7-2; J: TRBJ2-5; CDR3: ASSFQGGSQETQY
V: TRBV4-1; J: TRBJ1-5; CDR3: ASSQGNIHSNQPQH
V: TRBV7-8; J: TRBJ2-3; CDR3: ASSLVGQGIDTQY
V: TRBV4-3; J: TRBJ2-2; CDR3: ASSQDLGAGLF
V: TRBV6-2/TRBV6-3; J: TRBJ1-2; CDR3: ASSYTYMSGYT